This entry lists 26 T cell receptor beta chains sequenced from one sample in a study of identical twins. TCRdb reprocessed the 5' RACE reads with MiXCR, giving one entry per CDR3 protein. The table records more than 400,000 distinct CDR3 sequences, 15% of them present only once. The same sample was also used in a study of yellow fever vaccine responses in identical twins.

The sample consisted of CD4+ T cells sorted from blood. These receptors came from a woman under 30 in good health.

The gene calls are TRBV20-1 and TRBJ1-1; D gene unclear. The CDR3 is 12 residues long. Germline values: CDR1 DFQATT, CDR2 SNEGSKA (reference sequence). The V end lost 3 bases, the J end lost 7 bases, and 12 bases lay between the germline ends. CDR3 DNA sequence: TGCAGTGCTAGTTATTTGGATCTTGAAGCTTTCTTT. Translation: CSASYLDLEAFF.

This chain connects TRBV12-3 or TRBV12-4 to TRBJ2-7; TRBD1 is a possible D gene (7 bases). CDR3 length equals 12 residues. Trimming stripped 7 bases from V and 5 bases from J, with 12 bases between. In nucleotides, the CDR3 is TGTGCCAGCACCAGGGGGGTGAACGAGCAGTACTTC. This encodes CASTRGVNEQYF.

The J gene is TRBJ2-7, the V gene TRBV20-1, with 8 bases identical to TRBD2. V shed 3 bases and J 0 bases; nucleotides not matched to a gene: 10. Germline lookup yields CDR1 DFQATT and CDR2 SNEGSKA (reference sequence). The CDR3 has 16 amino acids. CDR3 in DNA: TGCAGTGCTAGCCCCGAGGGAGCGGGAGTCTCCTACGAGCAGTACTTC. Translation: CSASPEGAGVSYEQYF.

This clonotype was observed a handful of times. The rearrangement uses TRBV2 and TRBJ1-2, with TRBD1 identical over 7 bases. This CDR3 spans 13 amino acids. Germline V gene lookup returns CDR1 SNHLY and CDR2 FYNNEI. Germline trimming cut 6 bases from V and 4 bases from J; bases unmatched to any gene: 5. The CDR3 protein is CASSLTGIYGYTF. DNA of the CDR3: TGTGCCAGCAGCCTGACAGGGATCTATGGCTACACCTTC.

This sequence joins TRBV5-5 and TRBJ2-2; 9 bases line up with TRBD1. Germline V gene lookup returns CDR1 SGHKS and CDR2 YYEKEE (reference sequence). The CDR3 extends over 16 amino acids. J was trimmed by 4 bases and V by 1 base; bases with no gene match: 5. The CDR3 loop reads CASSLTGGFFTGELFF. The CDR3, as DNA: TGTGCCAGCAGCTTGACAGGGGGCTTTTTCACCGGGGAGCTGTTTTTT. Full variable domain (missing parts from reference TRBV5-5 and TRBJ2-2): DAGVTQSPTHLIKTRGQQVTLRCSPISGHKSVSWYQQVLGQGPQFIFQYYEKEERGRGNFPDRFSARQFPNYSSELNVNALLLGDSALYLCASSLTGGFFTGELFFGEGSRLTVL.

The chain uses TRBV28 and TRBJ2-7; tentative D call: TRBD1 (6 bases). The CDR3 is 12 amino acids. The germline V gene encodes CDR1 MDHEN and CDR2 SYDVKM. V lost 8 bases, J lost 4 bases, and 12 bases lay in between. The CDR3 nucleotides read TGTGCCAGCGCAAAAGGGGGTTACGAGCAGTACTTC. Amino acids: CASAKGGYEQYF.

The V gene is TRBV7-8, the J gene TRBJ2-1; no definite D call. Trimming stripped 3 bases from V and 4 bases from J, with 19 bases between. The CDR3 consists of 17 residues. CDR1 and CDR2 (germline): SGHVS, FQNEAQ. The CDR3 loop reads CASSFAARMFYYNEQFF. The CDR3 DNA sequence: TGTGCCAGCAGCTTCGCTGCCAGGATGTTTTATTACAATGAGCAGTTCTTC.

This clonotype was observed a handful of times. V gene TRBV14 combines with J gene TRBJ2-7; tentatively, D is TRBD1 (6 bases). Germline CDR1 reads SGHDN; CDR2 reads FVKESK. The V end lost 4 bases, the J end lost 2 bases, and 12 bases lay between the germline ends. CDR3 length: 14 amino acids. CDR3 loop: CASSRPGTPYEQYF. The DNA for the CDR3 is TGTGCCAGCAGCCGCCCCGGGACACCCTACGAGCAGTACTTC.

A few counts support this clonotype. V usage is TRBV29-1 and J usage is TRBJ2-7; 11 positions agree with TRBD2. Germline V lookup: CDR1 SQVTM, CDR2 ANQGSEA. This CDR3 contains 13 residues. After removal of 3 bases from V and 5 bases from J, the junction contained 3 bases not matched to a gene. The CDR3 protein is CSVEELAGDEQYF. CDR3 bases: TGCAGCGTTGAGGAACTAGCGGGAGACGAGCAGTACTTC.

This clonotype was recorded at least ten times. The rearrangement links TRBV12-3 or TRBV12-4 to TRBJ2-7; D perhaps matches TRBD2 (5 bases). Deletions cut 6 bases from V and 3 bases from J, with 12 bases between. The CDR3 length is 13 residues. The DNA of the CDR3 is TGTGCCAGCAGCGTCGAGGGCGGCTACGAGCAGTACTTC. Translation gives CASSVEGGYEQYF.

This clonotype was detected only a few times. The J gene is TRBJ2-5, the V gene TRBV12-3 or TRBV12-4; 11 bases map to TRBD1. V trimming: 4 bases; J trimming: 13 bases; junction bases outside the gene matches: 8. The CDR3 loop spans 13 amino acids. The CDR3 region is CASSSRDRGARYF. The CDR3 nucleotides read TGTGCCAGCAGTTCCCGGGACAGGGGGGCTCGGTACTTC.

The chain couples TRBV5-1 to TRBJ2-7, with 8 positions matching TRBD2. The J segment lost 1 base and the V segment lost 0 bases, leaving 6 bases of the junction unmatched. CDR1 SGHRS and CDR2 YFSETQ come from the germline V gene. The length of the CDR3 is 16 residues. CDR3 sequence (DNA): TGCGCCAGCAGCTTGGCCGGGGTAGCGGGGTCCTACGAGCAGTACTTC. Encoded protein: CASSLAGVAGSYEQYF.

This clonotype was seen only a few times. V is TRBV5-5 and J is TRBJ2-1; 7 bases match TRBD2. This CDR3 is built from 15 residues. The V gene end was trimmed by 5 bases and the J gene end by 3 bases; junction bases not matched to a gene: 8. Germline V gene data show CDR1 as SGHKS and CDR2 as YYEKEE (reference sequence). In DNA form, the CDR3 reads TGTGCCAGCAGAACCGGGGGAGGGAACTACAATGAGCAGTTCTTC. Its translation: CASRTGGGNYNEQFF.

This clonotype was counted between two and nine times. The chain carries TRBV5-5 and TRBJ1-4, with D possibly TRBD1 on 5 matching bases. The ends were cut back, 5 bases at V and 0 bases at J, with 17 bases in the middle. This CDR3 is built from 17 residues. Germline-derived CDR1 and CDR2 are SGHKS and YYEKEE (reference sequence). The CDR3 sequence is CASSSQVLTTTNEKLFF. The CDR3 DNA reads as TGTGCCAGCAGTTCACAGGTCCTAACTACAACTAATGAAAAACTGTTTTTT.

This clonotype occurred a few times. V is TRBV5-5 and J is TRBJ2-5; 7 nucleotides agree with TRBD2. V shed 3 bases, J shed 0 bases, and the junction held 11 bases outside the gene matches. This CDR3 contains 17 residues. The germline gives CDR1 SGHKS, CDR2 YYEKEE (reference sequence). The CDR3 region is CASSSPALASYQETQYF. The DNA for the CDR3 is TGTGCCAGCAGCTCCCCCGCACTAGCGAGTTACCAAGAGACCCAGTACTTC.

V usage is TRBV18 and J usage is TRBJ2-2; D is unresolved. The CDR3 loop spans 15 amino acids. CDR1 is KGHSH and CDR2 is LQKENI in the germline V gene. The germline V and J ends were trimmed by 3 bases and 0 bases, with 8 bases remaining between them. CDR3: CASSPRRPNTGELFF. The DNA of the CDR3 is TGTGCCAGCTCACCGAGGAGACCGAACACCGGGGAGCTGTTTTTT.

This clonotype was counted only a few times. The V call is TRBV5-1, the J call TRBJ2-7; the D gene is possibly TRBD1 (6 bases). Per germline, CDR1 SGHRS and CDR2 YFSETQ. The length of the CDR3 is 15 residues. The ends were cut back, 4 bases at V and 7 bases at J, with 21 bases in the middle. Written as DNA, the CDR3 is TGCGCCAGCAGCCCTGGACAGAGCCCTGCGGTTGAGCAGTACTTC. It specifies CASSPGQSPAVEQYF.

This clonotype has ten or more counts. V is TRBV2 and J is TRBJ1-1; D is ambiguous. V was clipped by 3 bases and J by 5 bases, with 7 bases between them. Germline V gene sequence: CDR1 SNHLY, CDR2 FYNNEI. The length of the CDR3 is 12 residues. The CDR3 sequence: CASSEGGTEAFF. In DNA, the CDR3 is TGTGCCAGCAGTGAGGGTGGGACTGAAGCTTTCTTT.

This clonotype was seen more than once but under ten times. The V gene is TRBV12-3 or TRBV12-4, the J gene TRBJ2-3; perhaps D is TRBD1 or TRBD2 (5 bases each). The CDR3 has 15 residues. Deletions cut 9 bases from V and 6 bases from J, with 22 bases between. The CDR3 here is CASQDGGSPPDTQYF. The CDR3 DNA sequence: TGTGCCAGTCAGGATGGGGGTTCGCCGCCGGATACGCAGTATTTT.

This rearrangement joins TRBV7-9 to TRBJ2-1; D gene ambiguous. Germline CDR1 and CDR2: SEHNR and FQNEAQ (reference sequence). The V gene lost 5 bases and the J gene lost 9 bases, with 11 bases spanning the gap. CDR3 size: 12 residues. The DNA of the CDR3 is TGTGCCAGCAGCCAATCCCCCGTTGAGCAGTTCTTC. It codes for CASSQSPVEQFF.

This clonotype was detected a few times. The chain joins TRBV20-1 to TRBJ1-5, with no clear D. Germline V gene data show CDR1 as DFQATT and CDR2 as SNEGSKA (reference sequence). The CDR3 covers 10 residues. Trimming took off 6 bases at V and 6 bases at J, with 6 bases between the two ends. CDR3 in amino acids: CSASPQPQHF. Here the CDR3 DNA reads TGCAGTGCCTCCCCTCAGCCCCAGCATTTT.

A few counts support this clonotype. The rearrangement uses TRBV5-1 and TRBJ2-7; tentative D call: TRBD1 (6 bases). The CDR3 extends over 14 amino acids. Germline-derived CDR1 and CDR2 are SGHRS and YFSETQ. V lost 4 bases, J lost 2 bases, and 13 bases lay in between. The CDR3 coding sequence is TGCGCCAGCAGCCCAGACAGGTCTGCCTACGAGCAGTACTTC. It yields the protein CASSPDRSAYEQYF.

This chain links TRBV7-3 with TRBJ2-3, with D perhaps matching TRBD1 or TRBD2 (5 bases each). The V gene's germline CDR1 is SGHTA and CDR2 FQGTGA. Deletions cut 0 bases from V and 0 bases from J, with 13 bases between. This CDR3 has 17 amino acids. Here the CDR3 DNA reads TGTGCCAGCAGCTTAACGGGGCCTAGCAGAAGCACAGATACGCAGTATTTT. Protein sequence: CASSLTGPSRSTDTQYF.

The gene calls are TRBV2 and TRBJ1-2; 10 bases match TRBD1. Germline trimming cut 7 bases from V and 6 bases from J; bases unmatched to any gene: 5. Per the germline V gene, CDR1 is SNHLY and CDR2 is FYNNEI. CDR3 length equals 13 residues. In nucleotides, the CDR3 is TGTGCCAGCACAACCGGGACAGGGGATGGCTACACCTTC. This sequence encodes CASTTGTGDGYTF.

The V call is TRBV27, the J call TRBJ2-1; a weak D match, TRBD2 (7 bases). Per the germline V gene, CDR1 is MNHEY and CDR2 is SMNVEV (reference sequence). The V and J ends lost 8 bases and 7 bases respectively, with 15 bases between them. The CDR3 sequence is 13 residues long. The CDR3 DNA reads TGTGCCAGCCGCGCGGGGGCGGGAAATGAGCAGTTCTTC. This sequence encodes CASRAGAGNEQFF.

About this clonotype itself: An end of the junction differs from the germline gene, which may be a read error. The chain has TRBV6-5 and TRBJ2-2; the D gene could be TRBD1 or TRBD2 (5 bases each). The CDR3 contains 12 residues. In germline, CDR1 is MNHEY, CDR2 SVGAGI. Here the CDR3 DNA reads TGTGCCAGCGGCCAGGGAACCGGGGAGCTGGTTTTT. It specifies CASGQGTGELVF.